This TCR beta chain was recovered during a study of T cell repertoires in cytomegalovirus infection (dated by TCRdb to the late 2010s). With regard to the full study: Donor HLA type was relevant to the analysis, as public TCR beta signatures indicated carriage of CMV infection together with the matching HLA type.

This clonotype was detected many times. Its binding antigen is unknown. Per-base quality was not reported, and no clone a single base away is much larger than it. Deletion took 1 base off V and 3 bases off J, with a span of 10 bases between the germline ends. Reading the germline V gene gives CDR1 MDHEN and CDR2 SYDVKM. Its CDR3 holds 14 amino acids, cysteine through phenylalanine. Only CDR3 DNA is held: 42 bases, read in frame from base 1. TCRdb records Illumina HiSeq 1500 as the sequencer. TCRdb itself trimmed the public reads at Q25 with fastp, ran MiXCR and retained productive beta chains. Under each unique CDR3 protein, matching rows form one entry showing the most common genes and DNA. For this sample the table gives about 740,000 distinct CDR3 sequences, of which about a third were detected only once. Under 3.5% of the sample lies in the top ten. Overall study outcomes, separate from this receptor: Carriers of CMV infection plus the relevant HLA type were discriminated by the cumulative frequency of public TCR beta family members in the study cohort and in an independent approximately 350-donor cohort. The ex vivo response was dominated by HLA-C-restricted CMV-specific TCR beta clonotypes, which also provided the single most frequent clonotype in two of eight donors.

The clonotype originates from a human donor in good health (CMV status not recorded). Some clones in this sample may be carry-over from other donors' samples. Recombination linked TRBV28 to TRBJ2-7; the D gene is possibly TRBD2, with 5 bases matching. The material sequenced was PBMCs. This receptor has the CDR3 CASSLSGRGYEQYF. The sequenced DNA is TGTGCCAGCAGTTTATCTGGTCGGGGCTACGAGCAGTACTTC.